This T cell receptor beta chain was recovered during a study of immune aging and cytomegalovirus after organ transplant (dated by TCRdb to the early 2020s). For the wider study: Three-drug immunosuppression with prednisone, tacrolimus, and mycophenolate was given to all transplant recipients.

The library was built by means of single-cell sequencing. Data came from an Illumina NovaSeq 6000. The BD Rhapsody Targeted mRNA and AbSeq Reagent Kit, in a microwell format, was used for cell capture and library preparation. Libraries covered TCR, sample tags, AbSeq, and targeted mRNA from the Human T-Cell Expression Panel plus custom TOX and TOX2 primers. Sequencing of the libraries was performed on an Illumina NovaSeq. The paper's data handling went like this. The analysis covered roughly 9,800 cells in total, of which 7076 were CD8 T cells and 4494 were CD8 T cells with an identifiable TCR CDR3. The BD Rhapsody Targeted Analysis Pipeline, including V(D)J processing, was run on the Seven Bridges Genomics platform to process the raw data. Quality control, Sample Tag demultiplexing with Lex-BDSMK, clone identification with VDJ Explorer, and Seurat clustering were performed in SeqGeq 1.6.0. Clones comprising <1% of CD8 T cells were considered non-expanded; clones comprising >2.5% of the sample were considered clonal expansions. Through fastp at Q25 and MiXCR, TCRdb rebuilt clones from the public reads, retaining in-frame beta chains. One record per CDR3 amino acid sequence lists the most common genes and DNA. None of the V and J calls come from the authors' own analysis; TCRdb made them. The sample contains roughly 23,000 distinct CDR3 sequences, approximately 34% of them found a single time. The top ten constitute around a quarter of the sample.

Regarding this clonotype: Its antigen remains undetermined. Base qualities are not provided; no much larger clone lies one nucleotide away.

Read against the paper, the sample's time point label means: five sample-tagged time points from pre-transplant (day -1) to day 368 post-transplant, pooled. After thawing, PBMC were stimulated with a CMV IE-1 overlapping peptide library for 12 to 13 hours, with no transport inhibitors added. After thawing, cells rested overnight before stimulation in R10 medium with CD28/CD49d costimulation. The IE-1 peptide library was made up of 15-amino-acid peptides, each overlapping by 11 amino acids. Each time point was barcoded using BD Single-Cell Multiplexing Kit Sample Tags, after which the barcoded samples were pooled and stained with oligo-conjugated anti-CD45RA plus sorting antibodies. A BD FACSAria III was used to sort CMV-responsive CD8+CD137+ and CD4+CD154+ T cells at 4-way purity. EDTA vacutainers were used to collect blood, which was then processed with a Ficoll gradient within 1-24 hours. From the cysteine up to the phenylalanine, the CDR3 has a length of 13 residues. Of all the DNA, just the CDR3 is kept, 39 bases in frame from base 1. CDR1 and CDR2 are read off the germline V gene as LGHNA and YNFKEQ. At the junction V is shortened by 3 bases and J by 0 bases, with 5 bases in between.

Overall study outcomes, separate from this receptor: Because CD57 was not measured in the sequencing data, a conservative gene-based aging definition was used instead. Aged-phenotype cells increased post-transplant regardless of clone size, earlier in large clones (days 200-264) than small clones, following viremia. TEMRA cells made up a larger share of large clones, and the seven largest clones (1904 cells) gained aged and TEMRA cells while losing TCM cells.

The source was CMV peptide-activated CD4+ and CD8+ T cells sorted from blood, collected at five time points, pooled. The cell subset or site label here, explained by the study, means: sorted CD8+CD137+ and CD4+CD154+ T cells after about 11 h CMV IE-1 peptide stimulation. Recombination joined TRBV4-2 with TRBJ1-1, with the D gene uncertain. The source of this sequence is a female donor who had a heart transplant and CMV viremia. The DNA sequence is TGTGCCAGCAGCCATACCATGAACACTGAAGCTTTCTTT. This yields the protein CASSHTMNTEAFF.